This T cell receptor (beta chain) was documented in a study of memory CD4+ T cells and cytomegalovirus serostatus. Across the whole study: Of the healthy Belgian adults, 9 or 10 were CMV seropositive and about 24 seronegative.

Method: immunoSEQ multiplex PCR; TCRdb's copy keeps in-frame clones and lacks some. The sample has about 75,000 clones, roughly 78% seen once. Study-wide findings and caveats: The CMV-associated TCR signature appears largely within the CD4+ memory repertoire.

Germline CDR1 reads DFQATT; CDR2 reads SNEGSKA (reference sequence). The CDR3 extends over 11 amino acids. V lost 3 bases to trimming and J lost 5 bases, with 7 bases between them. Single viable CD3+CD4+CD8-CD45RO+ cells were sorted as the memory CD4+ T cells. Serum IgG to CMV pp150, pp28, p38 and p52 defined serostatus. This clone was detected only a few times. As yet, its antigen is unknown. Input material: memory CD4+ T cells from blood. This chain links TRBV20-1 with TRBJ1-1, with D unclear. The origin of this receptor is an adult in good health and CMV-seropositive. The CDR3 nucleotides read TGCAGTGCTAGTTCAAGTACTGAAGCTTTCTTT. It encodes CSASSSTEAFF.